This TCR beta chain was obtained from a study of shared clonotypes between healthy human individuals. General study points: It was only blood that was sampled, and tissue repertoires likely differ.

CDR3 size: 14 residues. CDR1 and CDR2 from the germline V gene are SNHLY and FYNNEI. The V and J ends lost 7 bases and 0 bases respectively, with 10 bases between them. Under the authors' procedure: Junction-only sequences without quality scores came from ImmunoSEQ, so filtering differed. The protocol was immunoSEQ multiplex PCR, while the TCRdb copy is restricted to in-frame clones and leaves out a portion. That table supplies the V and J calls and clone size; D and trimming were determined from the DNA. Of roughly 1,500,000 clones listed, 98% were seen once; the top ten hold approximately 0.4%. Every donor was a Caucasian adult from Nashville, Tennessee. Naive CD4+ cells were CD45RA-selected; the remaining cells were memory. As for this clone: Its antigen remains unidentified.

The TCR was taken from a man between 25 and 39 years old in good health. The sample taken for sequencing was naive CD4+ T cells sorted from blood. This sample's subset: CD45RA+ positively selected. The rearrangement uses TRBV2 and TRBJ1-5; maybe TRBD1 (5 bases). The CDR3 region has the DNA TGTGCCAGCACGGACACTTATAGCAATCAGCCCCAGCATTTT. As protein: CASTDTYSNQPQHF.